The clone carrying this T cell receptor (beta chain) was detected a few times. The antigen is undetermined. Germline is not matched at one junction end, which may reflect a read error. The sample originates from a study of tumor-infiltrating lymphocytes in primary liver carcinoma. Study background: Productive TCRbeta read counts per sample ran from roughly 3.3 to 6.8 million and were similar across tissue types. The study, taken as a whole, reports: It was in tumors, not blood, that the top-250-clone fraction was significantly higher (p = 0.039).

Investigators took RNA and DNA out together from 20-30 mg of unsorted bulk tissue. TCR beta cDNA came from about 0.55 ug total RNA, primed with a constant-region primer. Three nested multiplex PCR rounds of slightly modified ARM-PCR generated TCR beta libraries. Running around 10 cycles apiece, the first two PCR rounds relied on TRBV1-TRBV30 forward primers together with a C-beta reverse primer. TCRdb processed the multiplex PCR reads anew with MiXCR; each CDR3 protein has one entry. Altogether around 81,000 distinct CDR3 sequences are present, about 64% being singletons, with the ten largest covering roughly 13%. The CDR3 loop spans 13 amino acids. Germline loops: CDR1 WSHSY, CDR2 SAAADI.

The sequenced material came from liver tumor tissue from sampling region 4. Sample subset: tumor region T4, right-lateral pole. The receptor was isolated from a woman between 55 and 75 years old with primary liver carcinoma and hepatitis B virus infection. The chain employs TRBV10-2 and TRBJ2-2, with TRBD2 as a possible D gene (5 bases). The CDR3: CASSDRITGELFF. As DNA, the CDR3 is TGCGCCAGCAGTGACCGTATCACCGGGGAACTGTTTTTT.